This TCR beta chain was retrieved from a study of CD8 T cells in ankylosing spondylitis. The V end was cut by 4 bases, the J end by 2 bases, with 10 bases between. CDR1 and CDR2 from the germline V gene are MGHDK and SYGVNS. The CDR3 sequence is 14 residues long. In this sample, this clonotype turned up a few times. TCRdb analysed the 5' RACE reads with MiXCR anew, one entry per CDR3 protein. The sample lists fewer than 250,000 distinct CDR3 sequences, 10% to 13% occurring once. The genes are TRBV25-1 and TRBJ2-3; D is undetermined. The receptor was derived from a male donor with ankylosing spondylitis or in good health (not recorded which). The sequencing input was blood, either unsorted or a sorted T cell fraction (not recorded which). The chain's CDR3 is CASSVAGITDTQYF. The CDR3 DNA is TGTGCCAGCAGTGTCGCAGGAATCACAGATACGCAGTATTTT. Full variable domain (missing parts from reference TRBV25-1 and TRBJ2-3): EADIYQTPRYLVIGTGKKITLECSQTMGHDKMYWYQQDPGMELHLIHYSYGVNSTEKGDLSSESTVSRIRTEHFPLTLESARPSHTSQYLCASSVAGITDTQYFGPGTRLTVL.